This T cell receptor (beta chain) was identified in a study of T cells in narcolepsy (dated by TCRdb to 2017 to 2018). In the study overall: Healthy control donors were enrolled in the study alongside patients who had narcolepsy type 1 or type 2 (NT1, NT2). The study used TCR Vbeta sequencing to track clonotypes in blood and CSF while looking for autoreactive T cells in narcolepsy patients that target self-antigens of hypocretin neurons (hypocretin, TRIB2).

Libraries were prepared through the immunoSEQ multiplex PCR assay. Sourced from immuneACCESS, this table was stored by TCRdb with only in-frame sequences that have V and J called. A share of the clones is absent; for the studies checked, an unresolved V gene accounts for under half, and the remainder has no known explanation. The sample has about 30,000 clones on record, roughly four fifths of them singletons. Roughly 0.99% of the sample belongs to the ten largest clones. Study-wide conclusions, independent of this receptor: No sequences matching autoreactive T cell clones were present in some of the blood memory CD4+ repertoires from patients and controls. Numbers of sequenced blood memory CD4+ clonotypes were comparable, with averages of about 41,000 in patients and 30,000 to 35,000 in controls. In plots comparing CSF and blood CD4+ T cell clonotypes from the same patient, HCRT-specific and TRIB2-specific autoreactive clonotypes were highlighted. Autoreactive clonotypes were reported to be detected serially in the blood of the same patients and of different patients, but not in the blood of healthy controls.

The CDR3 runs 13 residues from the cysteine to the phenylalanine. The kept DNA is CDR3 alone, 39 bases in frame from the first base. For CDR1 and CDR2, the germline V gene lists SGHTA and FQGTGA. The V and J ends are trimmed by 6 bases and 10 bases, leaving 16 bases between them. Memory CD4+ T cells were sorted ex vivo from peripheral blood of narcolepsy patients and healthy controls for TCR Vbeta sequencing. With respect to this clone: Its cognate antigen has yet to be identified. No clone much larger than this one lies a single base away; base qualities are absent.

The chain was built from TRBV7-3 and TRBJ2-1, with an unclear D gene assignment. The specimen was CD45RA- memory CD4+ T cells from PBMCs. Sample cell subset or site, as interpreted from the label and publication: memory T cells sorted ex vivo from peripheral blood. The sequence came from a human donor with narcolepsy. The DNA reads as follows: TGTGCCAGCAGTCCAAAGGGTGGTCGGGAGCAGTTCTTC. The translation is CASSPKGGREQFF.